Following are 18 T cell receptor beta chains from one sample sequenced in a study of graft-versus-host responses after intestinal transplantation. Generated by immunoSEQ multiplex PCR, the TCRdb table keeps only in-frame clones and is missing some. Here the sample spans about 9,800 clones, more than 75% being singletons. The source was PBMCs, collected roughly 43 days after intestinal transplant. These receptors were collected from a human patient who received an intestinal transplant, so some T cells may come from the graft donor.

The J gene is TRBJ2-1, the V gene TRBV6-5; a possible D gene is TRBD2 (6 bases). Per the germline V gene, CDR1 is MNHEY and CDR2 is SVGAGI. The V end was cut by 6 bases, the J end by 9 bases, with 12 bases between. There are 12 residues in the CDR3. Written as DNA, the CDR3 is TGTGCCAGCAGGCGCCCGGAGGGTGAGCAGTTCTTC. Translating it yields CASRRPEGEQFF.

This chain joins TRBV9 and TRBJ1-1; TRBD1 might be the D (5 bases). The V and J ends lost 3 bases and 11 bases respectively, with 14 bases between them. Germline V CDR1 and CDR2: SGDLS, YYNGEE. This CDR3 is 12 amino acids long. The CDR3 sequence: CASSGGSSKAFF. The CDR3 DNA reads TGTGCCAGCAGCGGGGGGAGTTCAAAGGCTTTCTTT.

As DNA, the CDR3 is TGTGCCAGCAGTTACGGGGACAGCTCCTACGAGCAGTACTTC. Protein product: CASSYGDSSYEQYF. V and J are TRBV6-6 and TRBJ2-7, with 7 positions matching TRBD1. Germline-derived CDR1 and CDR2 are MNHNY and SVGAGI (reference sequence). This CDR3 spans 14 amino acids. The J segment lost 0 bases and the V segment lost 2 bases, leaving 1 base of the junction unmatched.

J is TRBJ1-5 and V is TRBV6-1, with D maybe TRBD1 (6 bases). The CDR3 contains 19 residues. Trimming took 2 bases from V and 0 from J, leaving 20 bases between them. Germline V gene sequence: CDR1 MNHNS, CDR2 SASEGT. The CDR3 coding sequence is TGTGCCAGCAGTGAACGGAAGAGAGGGGGGGGGTATAGCAATCAGCCCCAGCATTTT. Protein sequence: CASSERKRGGGYSNQPQHF.

The rearrangement uses TRBV6-6 and TRBJ1-4, with 9 bases identical to TRBD1. V lost 5 bases to trimming and J lost 8 bases; unmatched junction nucleotides: 6. Germline-derived CDR1 and CDR2 are MNHNY and SVGAGI (reference sequence). This CDR3 comprises 14 residues. CDR3 DNA sequence: TGTGCCAGCAGTCCGGGACAGGGTGGGGAAAAACTGTTTTTT. Protein product: CASSPGQGGEKLFF.

This chain links TRBV13 with TRBJ1-6; no reliable D call. V shed 4 bases and J shed 7 bases, with 8 bases lying between them. This CDR3 spans 13 amino acids. Germline assignment: CDR1 PRHDT and CDR2 FYEKMQ (reference sequence). The CDR3 DNA reads TGTGCCAGCAGCTCCTCCCCCAATTCACCCCTCCACTTT. This encodes CASSSSPNSPLHF.

The chain joins TRBV9 to TRBJ1-3; D is undetermined. V was clipped by 0 bases and J by 3 bases, with 10 bases between them. The CDR3 consists of 15 residues. Germline V gene data show CDR1 as SGDLS and CDR2 as YYNGEE. This chain's CDR3 is CASSVGAQNGNTIYF. In DNA, the CDR3 is TGTGCCAGCAGCGTAGGGGCGCAGAATGGAAACACCATATATTTT. Together with reference TRBV9 and TRBJ1-3, the CDR3 gives the full variable domain: DSGVTQTPKHLITATGQRVTLRCSPRSGDLSVYWYQQSLDQGLQFLIQYYNGEERAKGNILERFSAQQFPDLHSELNLSSLELGDSALYFCASSVGAQNGNTIYFGEGSWLTVV.

The CDR3 here is CASSLRVIDTQYF. The CDR3 nucleotides are TGTGCCAGCAGCTTGAGGGTGATAGATACGCAGTATTTT. This chain joins TRBV5-6 and TRBJ2-3, with D unresolved. Germline lookup yields CDR1 SGHDT and CDR2 YYEEEE. Between the trimmed V and J ends, which lost 1 base and 5 bases, there was a span of 8 bases. The CDR3 is 13 amino acids.

The genes are TRBV7-9 and TRBJ2-2; D perhaps matches TRBD2 (6 bases). This CDR3 comprises 16 residues. V was pared by 1 base and J by 4 bases, with 13 bases between. Looked up from germline, CDR1 is SEHNR and CDR2 is FQNEAQ (reference sequence). CDR3 DNA: TGTGCCAGCAGCTTAGTGGGGGGTCCGAGCACCGGGGAGCTGTTTTTT. Protein product: CASSLVGGPSTGELFF.

V and J are TRBV5-6 and TRBJ2-1, with TRBD2 matching 8 bases. After removal of 4 bases from V and 6 bases from J, the junction contained 9 bases not matched to a gene. Germline assignment: CDR1 SGHDT and CDR2 YYEEEE. There are 15 residues in the CDR3. The chain's CDR3 is CASSGPGAGVNEQFF. CDR3 in DNA: TGTGCCAGCAGCGGGCCAGGAGCGGGAGTCAATGAGCAGTTCTTC.

The CDR3 protein is CASSQPLAGREQFF. Here the CDR3 DNA reads TGCGCCAGCAGCCAACCACTAGCGGGACGGGAGCAGTTCTTC. The chain employs TRBV4-1 and TRBJ2-1, with 10 bases aligning to TRBD2. Trimming removed 2 bases from V and 10 bases from J; junction bases left unmatched: 5. CDR1 is MGHRA, CDR2 YSYEKL, per germline. The CDR3 is 14 amino acids.

The chain has TRBV6-1 and TRBJ2-5; D ambiguous. V lost 5 bases, J lost 1 base, and 5 bases lay in between. Germline V gene data show CDR1 as MNHNS and CDR2 as SASEGT. CDR3 length equals 12 residues. The CDR3 loop is CASSRVQETQYF. CDR3 DNA sequence: TGTGCCAGCAGTCGCGTCCAAGAGACCCAGTACTTC.

The genes are TRBV27 and TRBJ1-5; a weak D match, TRBD1 (6 bases). The CDR3 runs 14 residues. The germline CDR1 and CDR2 sequences are MNHEY and SMNVEV (reference sequence). V lost 5 bases and J 5 bases, leaving 13 bases between the germline ends. The CDR3: CASSLTWGHQPQHF. CDR3 DNA sequence: TGTGCCAGCAGTCTTACCTGGGGGCATCAGCCCCAGCATTTT.

The chain carries TRBV20-1 and TRBJ1-1; D unclear. Germline V CDR1 and CDR2: DFQATT, SNEGSKA (reference sequence). This CDR3 has 11 amino acids. The CDR3 nucleotides are TGCACCTTCGTACAGAACACTGAAGCTTTCTTT. Translation: CTFVQNTEAFF.

This clone showed up just once. The chain joins TRBV6-1 to TRBJ2-1, with D hard to call. This CDR3 has 16 amino acids. Germline lookup yields CDR1 MNHNS and CDR2 SASEGT. The V end lost 0 bases, the J end lost 3 bases, and 12 bases lay between the germline ends. The CDR3 bases are TGTGCCAGCAGTGAAGCGCTCGATTACAGCTACAATGAGCAGTTCTTC. Translation gives CASSEALDYSYNEQFF.

J is TRBJ2-3 and V is TRBV2; no clear D. The CDR3 covers 14 residues. CDR1 is SNHLY, CDR2 FYNNEI, per germline. V was clipped by 1 base and J by 2 bases, with 7 bases between them. In DNA, the CDR3 is TGTGCCAGCAGTGAAGGCCAGCTCACAGATACGCAGTATTTT. Translation gives CASSEGQLTDTQYF. Full variable domain (rest looked up from reference TRBV2 and TRBJ2-3): EPEVTQTPSHQVTQMGQEVILRCVPISNHLYFYWYRQILGQKVEFLVSFYNNEISEKSEIFDDQFSVERPDGSNFTLKIRSTKLEDSAMYFCASSEGQLTDTQYFGPGTRLTVL.

The chain employs TRBV11-2 and TRBJ1-1, with D perhaps TRBD1 (6 bases). The CDR3 runs to 16 residues. The V gene lost 6 bases and the J gene lost 5 bases, with 22 bases spanning the gap. Germline CDR1 and CDR2: SGHAT and FQNNGV. The CDR3 here is CASSFHTQQGRTEAFF. The DNA for the CDR3 is TGTGCCAGCAGTTTCCATACCCAACAGGGTCGGACTGAAGCTTTCTTT.

The gene calls are TRBV6-6 and TRBJ2-3; D not certain. The CDR3 is 14 amino acids. Trimming stripped 8 bases from V and 1 base from J, with 13 bases between. CDR1 is MNHNY, CDR2 SVGAGI, per germline (reference sequence). The CDR3 spells CASGGKWGTDTQYF. As DNA, the CDR3 is TGTGCCAGCGGTGGAAAGTGGGGCACAGATACGCAGTATTTT.